This is a list of T cell receptor beta chains from one sample in a study of patients and donors after allogeneic stem cell transplantation. Each CDR3 protein is one row after TCRdb ran MiXCR on the RT-PCR reads. Among roughly 880,000 distinct CDR3 sequences, about a sixth were seen once, and the ten largest hold 5% to 6.5%. Input material: blood, either unsorted or a sorted T cell fraction (not recorded which). Receptor source: a human donor who was either an allogeneic HSCT recipient or a stem cell or donor lymphocyte infusion donor (not recorded which). It is not recorded whose cells these are; they may come from a transplant donor. Both conserved end residues are part of each CDR3. The D gene is left open where the match is weak. Clone sizes are given selectively: once, few, many, or a class where the clone is expanded.

clone_size j_call d_call v_call cdr3_nt cdr3_aa
few TRBJ1-1 - TRBV14 TGTGCCAGCAGCCAAGTTGGGGGGCCAGGTAGTGGAGCTTTCTTT CASSQVGGPGSGAFF
- TRBJ1-5 - TRBV2 TGTGCCAGCAGGACAGGAGTCAATCAGCCCCAGCATTTT CASRTGVNQPQHF
few TRBJ1-1 TRBD1 TRBV12-3/TRBV12-4 TGTGCCAGCACCATAAGGGGGACAGGGAAGAACACTGAAGCTTTCTTT CASTIRGTGKNTEAFF
- TRBJ1-5 - TRBV20-1 TGCAGTGCTAGAGAGGACTCCAGGGCCAATCAGCCCCAGCATTTT CSAREDSRANQPQHF
few TRBJ2-3 - TRBV11-3 TGTGCCAGCAGCTTGAGGAACTCCCGAACAGATACGCAGTATTTT CASSLRNSRTDTQYF
- TRBJ1-2 - TRBV3-1 TGTGCCAGCAGCCAAGAGGTGGGACCCCTGCCGTCGGGCTATGGCTACACCTTC CASSQEVGPLPSGYGYTF
few TRBJ2-5 - TRBV7-7 TGTGCTAGCAGCTTAAATGACCGGTCGGAGGAGACCCAGTACTTC CASSLNDRSEETQYF
- TRBJ2-3 - TRBV9 TGTGCCAGCAGCGTATCTAGCTACAACACAGATACGCAGTATTTT CASSVSSYNTDTQYF
many TRBJ1-2 - TRBV12-3/TRBV12-4 TGTGCCAGCAGTTTGCGGGGGATTGACTATGGCTACACCTTC CASSLRGIDYGYTF
few TRBJ2-1 TRBD1 TRBV7-9 TGTGCCAGCAGCCACGATCTTGACAGGGATAATGAGCAGTTCTTC CASSHDLDRDNEQFF
few TRBJ2-3 - TRBV7-9 TGTGCCAGCAGCTTAGCGGCCCCAGGAGCCCGTACGCAGTATTTT CASSLAAPGARTQYF
few TRBJ1-1 TRBD1 TRBV20-1 TGCAGTGCTAGGACAGGGATTACTGAAGCTTTCTTT CSARTGITEAFF
few TRBJ2-7 TRBD1 TRBV7-9 TGTGCCAGCAGCTTAGTCGGGACAGGGATCAACTACGAGCAGTACTTC CASSLVGTGINYEQYF
many TRBJ1-1 - TRBV6-1 TGTGCCAGCAGTCGGGGGTACAACACTGAAGCTTTCTTT CASSRGYNTEAFF
few TRBJ2-5 - TRBV15 TGTGCCACCAGTCTAGTGAGGAGAGAAGAGACCCAGTACTTC CATSLVRREETQYF
- TRBJ1-2 - TRBV7-3 TGTGCCAGCACCCTCAAGGGGGGCAGAGGCTACACCTTC CASTLKGGRGYTF
- TRBJ2-3 TRBD2 TRBV2 TGTGCCAGCAGTGCTAGCGGGGGCGCAGATACGCAGTATTTT CASSASGGADTQYF
- TRBJ2-7 - TRBV12-3/TRBV12-4 TGTGCCAGCAGCCTTACGCCCCGAGGGGGGACAGCCTACGAGCAGTACTTC CASSLTPRGGTAYEQYF
- TRBJ2-5 TRBD1 TRBV12-3/TRBV12-4 TGTGCCAGCAGTTTGGGACAGGGGGCGTGGGAGACCCAGTACTTC CASSLGQGAWETQYF
- TRBJ2-7 TRBD1 TRBV5-1 TGCGCCAGCAGCTTCTACCCGGGACAGGGGGCCTACGAGCAGTACTTC CASSFYPGQGAYEQYF
- TRBJ2-4 - TRBV6-1 TGTGCCAGCAGCCGGAACGGTGTGCTAGCCAAAAACATTCAGTACTTC CASSRNGVLAKNIQYF
- TRBJ2-3 TRBD2 TRBV6-4 TGTGCCAGCAGTGACGAGCGGGAGACTAGCACAGATACGCAGTATTTT CASSDERETSTDTQYF
- TRBJ2-3 - TRBV3-1 TGTGCCAGCAGCCAAAGGTGGAGGGAACCAGATACGCAGTATTTT CASSQRWREPDTQYF
few TRBJ2-7 - TRBV6-5 TGTGCCAGCAGTTACTCTAGAAGGTCTTACGAGCAGTACTTC CASSYSRRSYEQYF
many TRBJ2-5 TRBD2 TRBV4-3 TGCGCCAGCAGCCAGTATACTAGCGAATCGACCCAGTACTTC CASSQYTSESTQYF
few TRBJ1-2 - TRBV21-1 TGTGCCAGCAGCATCTCGGACAGGGAGGCCTATGGCTACACCTTC CASSISDREAYGYTF
- TRBJ2-7 TRBD1 TRBV27 TGTGCCAGCAGTTTAGTACAGGGGTCGTCGGATAGGAACTTC CASSLVQGSSDRNF
few TRBJ2-3 TRBD1 TRBV5-5 TGTGCCAGCAGCTTGGATCAGGGGGCAACAGATACGCAGTATTTT CASSLDQGATDTQYF
- TRBJ2-7 - TRBV10-3 TGTGCCATCAGTGAGGGGGGTGAGGGGGTCGATCCCTACGAGCAGTACTTC CAISEGGEGVDPYEQYF
few TRBJ2-1 - TRBV6-2/TRBV6-3 TGTGCCAGCACCCCGATGGTTTGGGTACACAGGGAGCAGTTCTTC CASTPMVWVHREQFF
few TRBJ2-3 - TRBV20-1 TGCAGTGCTAGCATGGGGCGTCCCACAGATACGCAGTATTTT CSASMGRPTDTQYF
few TRBJ2-5 TRBD2 TRBV4-1 TGCGCCAGCAGCCACAAAGCGGGGGGGCGTTTTGAGACCCAGTACTTC CASSHKAGGRFETQYF
- TRBJ1-5 - TRBV4-2 TGTGCCAGCAGCCAACCTCCGGGGGGGGGAGTGAGCAATCAGCCCCAGCATTTT CASSQPPGGGVSNQPQHF
few TRBJ2-3 - TRBV12-3/TRBV12-4 TGTGCCAGCAGGTACAGGCTTTACACAGATACGCAGTATTTT CASRYRLYTDTQYF
- TRBJ2-2 - TRBV20-1 TGCAGTGCTAGGATTAGGACAGCACGGAGGGGGGAGCTGTTTTTT CSARIRTARRGELFF
few TRBJ2-5 - TRBV2 TGTGCCAGCAGTGAAGGGGTCGGAGAGACCCAGTACTTC CASSEGVGETQYF
few TRBJ1-1 TRBD1 TRBV5-1 TGCGCCAGCAGCACAGGGACAGCTTACACTGAAGCTTTCTTT CASSTGTAYTEAFF
few TRBJ1-2 - TRBV11-2 TGTGCCAGCGCCAGGGTTTCCTATGGCTACACCTTC CASARVSYGYTF
few TRBJ2-2 - TRBV5-1 TGCGCCAGCAGCCGATTGACCGGCCCGGAGCGGGAGCTGTTTTTT CASSRLTGPERELFF
- TRBJ1-1 - TRBV6-1 TGTGCCAGCAGTGAACTTCCTCACTTCGGAAGGGGGTCTGAAGCTTTCTTT CASSELPHFGRGSEAFF
- TRBJ1-2 - TRBV4-1 TGCGCCAGCAGCCAAGCTGTGACCAACTATGGCTACACCTTC CASSQAVTNYGYTF
- TRBJ1-1 - TRBV7-8 TGTGCCAGCAGCTCCCCTCGGGGCATGGACACTGAAGCTTTCTTT CASSSPRGMDTEAFF
few TRBJ1-1 - TRBV12-3/TRBV12-4 TGTGCCATCACCTATCCAGGAGGACCTGCGGAAGCTTTCTTT CAITYPGGPAEAFF
- TRBJ1-4 TRBD1 TRBV2 TGTGCCAGCAGGGAGGACAGGGTCAATGAAAAACTGTTTTTT CASREDRVNEKLFF
few TRBJ2-7 - TRBV11-2 TGTGCCAGCAGCTTAGACGGACGGGAAACCTACGAGCAGTACTTC CASSLDGRETYEQYF
few TRBJ2-7 - TRBV30 TGTGCCTGGAGCCTGCCGAAAGCGTGGGGTGGCTTC CAWSLPKAWGGF
- TRBJ1-6 - TRBV12-3/TRBV12-4 TGTGCCAGCAGCATGGTCAGGGGCCCAGGGACACCCCTCCACTTT CASSMVRGPGTPLHF
- TRBJ2-7 - TRBV2 TGTGCCAGCAGTGTTGACAGGCTCTCCTACGAGCAGTACTTC CASSVDRLSYEQYF
few TRBJ2-1 - TRBV20-1 TGCAGTGCTCCCTACCGAGAGGGGTCCTACAATGAGCAGTTCTTC CSAPYREGSYNEQFF
few TRBJ2-3 TRBD2 TRBV24-1 TGTGCCACCGGCGGACTAGCGGGAGACGATACGCAGTATTTT CATGGLAGDDTQYF
- TRBJ2-7 - TRBV6-6 TGTGCCAGCAGCCCGAAGGTCGAGCAGTACTTC CASSPKVEQYF
- TRBJ2-2 TRBD1 TRBV27 TGTGCCAGCAGTAAAAACCGGGACAGGGGCACCGGGGAGCTGTTTTTT CASSKNRDRGTGELFF
- TRBJ2-7 - TRBV6-1 TGTGCCTCGGGAAACAGAGGACACGAGCAGTACTTC CASGNRGHEQYF
- TRBJ2-7 - TRBV6-2/TRBV6-3 TGTGCCAGCAGCATGTTTTTCCAAAACGAGCAGTACTTC CASSMFFQNEQYF